Listed below are T cell receptor beta chains from one sample, sequenced in a study of identical twins. TCRdb itself ran the 5' RACE reads through MiXCR, one entry per CDR3 protein. The sample contains around 240,000 distinct CDR3 sequences, about 11% of which appear only once. Source material: memory T cells sorted from blood. These receptor sequences come from a man aged 50 to 59 in good health. Each CDR3 is given with its conserved first and last residue. The order of the fields is V gene, clone size, J gene, CDR3 protein. Clone size is given for some rows only: seen once, a few or many times, or a class if the clone is expanded.

V gene: TRBV5-1; clone size: many; J gene: TRBJ1-2; CDR3 protein: CASSLAPGGYGYTF
V gene: TRBV5-1; clone size: many; J gene: TRBJ1-6; CDR3 protein: CASSLDGGRGYNSPLHF
V gene: TRBV20-1; clone size: many; J gene: TRBJ2-3; CDR3 protein: CSVSGATDTQYF
V gene: TRBV5-1; clone size: few; J gene: TRBJ2-1; CDR3 protein: CASSFPHGYNEQFF
V gene: TRBV28; clone size: many; J gene: TRBJ2-7; CDR3 protein: CASSFQDRSYEQYF
V gene: TRBV29-1; clone size: .; J gene: TRBJ2-5; CDR3 protein: CSVGDPGTQYF
V gene: TRBV7-6; clone size: few; J gene: TRBJ1-1; CDR3 protein: CASSSGPIAEAFF
V gene: TRBV28; clone size: .; J gene: TRBJ2-7; CDR3 protein: CASTPGLIYEQYF
V gene: TRBV2; clone size: few; J gene: TRBJ1-1; CDR3 protein: CASSETTGEDTEAFF
V gene: TRBV5-1; clone size: few; J gene: TRBJ2-4; CDR3 protein: CASSEDGTGKNIQYF
V gene: TRBV6-1; clone size: .; J gene: TRBJ1-1; CDR3 protein: CASSVTDRDYLTEAFF